This TCR beta chain was documented in a study of T cell responses to AZD1222 COVID-19 vaccine. Comment on this clone: Antigen: not known.

The study's findings and limits: Just a handful of AZD1222 recipients were seropositive at baseline. The study sampled repertoires only after the peak T cell response. Clonal diversity may have been underestimated in mostly white British donors. With dominance at 160-218 and 743-854, vaccine-associated CD4 TCRs spanned spike.

The CDR3 loop spans 14 amino acids. V gave up 3 bases and J gave up 1 base, with 7 bases separating them. The germline CDR1 and CDR2 sequences are KGHSH and LQKENI. Sequencing was performed with immunoSEQ multiplex PCR; in TCRdb, only in-frame clones are kept and a portion is missing. The sample shows approximately 50,000 clones, around 80% of them seen only once. The sample here was peripheral blood, taken 28 days after the second AZD1222 dose. The gene calls are TRBV18 and TRBJ1-5; D gene unclear. This sequence was found in an adult who received the AZD1222 COVID-19 vaccine. CDR3 sequence: CASSPFESNQPQHF. In DNA, the CDR3 is TGTGCCAGCTCACCCTTCGAAAGCAATCAGCCCCAGCATTTT.